A selection of T cell receptor beta chains follows, all from one sample in a study of Ad26.COV2.S vaccination and SARS-CoV-2 variants. Using immunoSEQ multiplex PCR, the repertoire was profiled, and TCRdb retains in-frame clones only, with some absent. The table has under 250,000 clones, around 90% seen once. The source material was peripheral blood, sampled in a trial of Ad26.COV2.S vaccine versus placebo. These TCRs come from a person aged 18-60 years who received the Ad26.COV2.S COVID-19 vaccine or a placebo. The CDR3 runs from the conserved cysteine through the conserved F or W. The order of the fields is J gene, V gene, CDR3 protein.

TRBJ2-1	TRBV29-1	CSVEGGSSYNEQFF
TRBJ2-3	TRBV29-1	CSVEDWGSGGLSTDTQYF
TRBJ2-1	TRBV7-9	CASSLELALTEQFF
TRBJ2-7	TRBV6-5	CASSPSAGDTYEQYF
TRBJ1-1	TRBV19	CASRNRGMRNTEAFF
TRBJ2-1	TRBV18	CASSPPGGNEQFF
TRBJ2-7	TRBV6-5	CASSYSTYSPYEQYF
TRBJ2-2	TRBV5-1	CASSLNQGGSTGELFF
TRBJ2-1	TRBV7-9	CASSPNRGIAYNEQFF
TRBJ2-1	TRBV5-4	CASSLGLAGAVSYNEQFF
TRBJ1-1	TRBV15	CATSRPRDRPYRDPNTEAFF
TRBJ1-2	TRBV30	CAWSRRDRELGGYTF
TRBJ1-3	TRBV3-1/TRBV3-2	CASRGDRRNTIYF
TRBJ2-3	TRBV27	CASSFLLAGGANTDTQYF
TRBJ1-6	TRBV6-1	CASSEKTGQNSPLHF
TRBJ1-2	TRBV18	CASSPGQGANYGYTF
TRBJ1-2	TRBV9	CASTQQGLPNYGYTF
TRBJ2-6	TRBV30	CAWRRDRGRGGANVLTF
TRBJ1-3	TRBV4-3	CASSQQQGPGNTIYF
TRBJ2-6	TRBV11-3	CASSLGEAGDGANVLTF
TRBJ2-2	TRBV19	CASGTLAGGPGTGELFF
TRBJ2-3	TRBV24-1	CATSDLTGDTQYF
TRBJ1-4	TRBV7-8	CASSFSGGATNEKLFF
TRBJ2-3	TRBV7-9	CASRGYSSTDTQYF
TRBJ2-4	TRBV29-1	CSVIKGIQYF
TRBJ1-2	TRBV30	CAWSRDRPYGYTF
TRBJ1-4	TRBV4-1	CASSLGSAATNEKLFF
TRBJ2-3	TRBV5-1	CASSLPAFTDTQYF
TRBJ1-5	TRBV19	CASSPSRGVGNQPQHF
TRBJ1-4	TRBV5-4	CASSLTGAGTNEKLFF
TRBJ1-4	TRBV5-1	CASSPTGGLSREKLFF
TRBJ2-1	TRBV6-2/TRBV6-3	CASSYAVWGSGINRNEQFF
TRBJ2-3	TRBV9	CASSKRTGWGDTQYF
TRBJ2-1	TRBV6-5	CASSPTSGGEFF
TRBJ2-1	TRBV14	CASSQGVRAYNEQFF
TRBJ2-3	TRBV9	CASSVLGGGGTDTQYF
TRBJ1-5	TRBV3-1/TRBV3-2	CASSQGVVSNQPQHF
TRBJ1-2	TRBV7-9	CASSLTGIGGYTF
TRBJ2-1	TRBV4-3	CASRLERGADEQFF